This T cell receptor beta chain was captured by sequencing in a study of cytomegalovirus exposure and HLA in healthy donors. Whole-study context: Earlier work reported 95 million to 130 million unique TCR beta sequences from about 190 million T cells. Among fewer than 500 genotyped donors, more than 65% fell in the Caucasian-associated ancestry cluster. Findings of the study overall: Common viral pathogens were later found to be apparently linked to several of the most significant clusters.

The PCR ran on 60 Vbeta and 13 Jbeta primers. Method: immunoSEQ multiplex PCR; TCRdb's copy keeps in-frame clones and lacks some. The table records under 110,000 clones, about 75% of them present only once. V gave up 2 bases and J gave up 0 bases, with 8 bases separating them. The CDR3 contains 14 residues. The germline gives CDR1 SGHTS, CDR2 YDEGEE. As concerns this clone: Its target is not known.

This chain links TRBV5-8 with TRBJ2-5, with D tentatively TRBD1 (6 bases). The clonotype comes from a man aged 45-65 years in good health and CMV-seronegative. Source material: PBMCs. The CDR3 is CASSFRDNQETQYF. CDR3 coding DNA: TGTGCCAGCAGCTTTAGGGACAACCAAGAGACCCAGTACTTC.